This TCR beta chain was recorded in a study of radiotherapy plus CTLA-4 blockade in lung cancer. CDR3 length: 14 residues. Germline CDR1 reads SGHVS; CDR2 reads FQNEAQ. V was clipped by 2 bases and J by 4 bases; unmatched bases: 1. Receiving focal radiation plus CTLA-4 blockade with ipilimumab were patients who had chemo-refractory metastatic non-small-cell lung cancer. Study conclusions and caveats: Expansion of tumor-derived TCR clones was observed in blood after radiotherapy plus ipilimumab.

Produced via immunoSEQ multiplex PCR; TCRdb's table is partial and in-frame only. The sample lists 100,000 or so clones, roughly 85% seen once, with roughly a quarter in the top ten. A remark on this clone: Antigen: not known.

The sequence came from a human donor with non-small cell lung cancer that progressed on radiotherapy plus ipilimumab. The material was peripheral blood, obtained from a patient treated with radiotherapy plus ipilimumab. The chain carries TRBV7-8 and TRBJ2-7; 11 bases agree with TRBD2. The CDR3 DNA reads TGTGCCAGCAGCTTAACTAGCGGGAGTTACGAGCAGTACTTC. Translation gives CASSLTSGSYEQYF.